This TCR beta chain appears in the sequencing data of a study of T cells in Graves' hyperthyroidism and ophthalmopathy. Trimming removed 0 bases from V and 5 bases from J; junction bases left unmatched: 9. This CDR3 spans 16 amino acids. Germline assignment: CDR1 SGHDT and CDR2 YYEEEE. Many counts were recorded for this clonotype. Stability of Graves' hyperthyroidism was defined as absent ophthalmopathy progression within 18 months. The diagnostic basis comprised clinical symptoms, serum thyroxine and TRAb, thyroid ultrasound and orbital computed tomography. Isolation of PBMCs was performed on about 9.9 ml fresh peripheral blood. Amplification of TCR beta CDR3 regions was performed using RNA transcripts as template. A first-round RT-PCR of the TCR CDR3 used the HTBI primer set. TCRdb called the multiplex PCR reads again in MiXCR, with one record for every CDR3 protein. The table lists 300,000 or so distinct CDR3 sequences, around a sixth of them singletons.

Sequencing used blood. The sequence derives from a man aged 25-45 years with Graves' hyperthyroidism. The chain joins TRBV5-6 to TRBJ2-5; 8 nucleotides line up with TRBD2. In DNA, the CDR3 is TGTGCCAGCAGCTTGGGTGTAAGAGCGGGAGCTGAGACCCAGTACTTC. It codes for CASSLGVRAGAETQYF.